The 32 T cell receptor beta chains listed next were all sequenced from one sample in a study of T cell repertoires in cytomegalovirus infection. TCRdb used MiXCR to reprocess the reads, holding one entry per CDR3 protein. The sample has approximately 1,000,000 distinct CDR3 sequences; roughly a third are singletons. Their antigens remain unidentified. The input for sequencing was cultured CD8+ T cells from PBMCs, taken from culture after CMV antigen stimulation. These TCRs come from a human donor in good health (CMV status not recorded). Some clones in this sample may be carry-over from other donors' samples.

The V gene is TRBV19, the J gene TRBJ1-5; 9 bases align to TRBD1. The junction had 11 bases not matched to a gene; V was cut back by 5 bases and J by 3 bases. CDR1 is LNHDA and CDR2 is SQIVND in the germline V gene (reference sequence). This CDR3 is 17 amino acids long. CDR3 DNA: TGTGCCAGTAGTGCTTACCCGGGACAGGGAAACAATCAGCCCCAGCATTTT. Its translation: CASSAYPGQGNNQPQHF.

At least ten counts were recorded for this clonotype. The J gene is TRBJ2-1, the V gene TRBV7-9, with 14 positions matching TRBD2. The CDR3 spans 13 residues. Germline CDR1 reads SEHNR; CDR2 reads FQNEAQ (reference sequence). The trim removed 4 bases at V and 12 bases at J, leaving 2 bases unmatched. The CDR3 spells CASSSGLAGVQFF. The CDR3, as DNA: TGTGCCAGCAGCTCGGGACTAGCGGGGGTGCAGTTCTTC.

This clonotype was counted a few times. The rearrangement uses TRBV27 and TRBJ1-4; 7 nucleotides line up with TRBD1. CDR3 length: 15 residues. Trimming removed 5 bases from V and 8 bases from J; junction bases left unmatched: 11. CDR1 and CDR2 from the germline V gene are MNHEY and SMNVEV (reference sequence). The CDR3, as DNA: TGTGCCAGCAGTGCCTGGACAGGTTACGGGGAAAAACTGTTTTTT. Amino acids: CASSAWTGYGEKLFF.

This clonotype came up many times. DNA of the CDR3: TGTGCCAGCAGCCCTTCCCCTCGTACGCAGTATTTT. Its translation: CASSPSPRTQYF. The J gene is TRBJ2-3, the V gene TRBV7-2; D gene uncertain. Germline values: CDR1 SGHTA, CDR2 FQGNSA. This CDR3 is 12 amino acids long. Deletions cut 5 bases from V and 8 bases from J, with 11 bases between. Full variable domain (outside the CDR3, taken from reference TRBV7-2 and TRBJ2-3): GAGVSQSPSNKVTEKGKDVELRCDPISGHTALYWYRQSLGQGLEFLIYFQGNSAPDKSGLPSDRFSAERTGGSVSTLTIQRTQQEDSAVYLCASSPSPRTQYFGPGTRLTVL.

The chain has TRBV5-4 and TRBJ2-3; 9 nucleotides line up with TRBD1. Trimming took 3 bases from V and 4 from J; bases not matched to a gene: 3. The germline CDR1 and CDR2 sequences are SGHNT and YYREEE (reference sequence). The CDR3 runs to 14 residues. The CDR3 region is CASSSGQGSDTQYF. The DNA for the CDR3 is TGTGCCAGCAGCTCGGGACAGGGCTCAGATACGCAGTATTTT.

This clonotype was counted between two and nine times. This chain joins TRBV2 and TRBJ1-6; D gene ambiguous. Trimming removed 7 bases from V and 0 bases from J, with 7 bases in between. Germline CDR1 is SNHLY and CDR2 is FYNNEI. CDR3 size: 14 residues. The CDR3 bases are TGTGCCAGCACGGAACTCTCCTATAATTCACCCCTCCACTTT. It specifies CASTELSYNSPLHF. The full variable domain, with the rest looked up from reference TRBV2 and TRBJ1-6, is EPEVTQTPSHQVTQMGQEVILRCVPISNHLYFYWYRQILGQKVEFLVSFYNNEISEKSEIFDDQFSVERPDGSNFTLKIRSTKLEDSAMYFCASTELSYNSPLHFGNGTRLTVT.

In regard to this clonotype: It is likely a read error, because the conserved phenylalanine at the end of the CDR3 is missing. The V call is TRBV11-2, the J call TRBJ2-7, with D possibly matching TRBD2 (6 bases). V lost 8 bases and J 4 bases, leaving 12 bases between the germline ends. CDR1 is SGHAT and CDR2 is FQNNGV in the germline V gene. There are 12 residues in the CDR3. For the CDR3, the DNA is TGTGCCAGCGAGGAGGGGACTTACGAGCAGTACCTC. This translates into CASEEGTYEQYL.

Regarding this clonotype: A much larger clone lies one base from this, so it may be a read error. The V call is TRBV7-2, the J call TRBJ2-4, with D unresolved. This CDR3 has 15 residues. CDR1 and CDR2 from the germline V gene are SGHTA and FQGNSA. Trimming took 5 bases from V and 0 from J, leaving 11 bases between them. For the CDR3, the DNA is TGTACCAGCAGCACGAGAGGTACAGCCAAAAACATTCAGTACTTC. Translating gives CTSSTRGTAKNIQYF. Together with reference TRBV7-2 and TRBJ2-4, the CDR3 gives the full variable domain: GAGVSQSPSNKVTEKGKDVELRCDPISGHTALYWYRQSLGQGLEFLIYFQGNSAPDKSGLPSDRFSAERTGGSVSTLTIQRTQQEDSAVYLCTSSTRGTAKNIQYFGAGTRLSVL.

In this sample, this clonotype turned up a few times. This rearrangement joins TRBV7-9 to TRBJ2-7, with D tentatively TRBD1 (6 bases). The CDR3 has 12 amino acids. V lost 7 bases and J lost 3, with 10 bases in between. Germline V gene data show CDR1 as SEHNR and CDR2 as FQNEAQ (reference sequence). The CDR3 DNA sequence: TGTGCCAGCAATCTAGGGGGCTACGAGCAGTACTTC. Its translation is CASNLGGYEQYF.

The gene calls are TRBV15 and TRBJ2-1; TRBD1 or TRBD2 may be the D gene (5 bases each). The V gene lost 0 bases and the J gene lost 0 bases, with 18 bases spanning the gap. The CDR3 spans 19 residues. CDR1 and CDR2 (germline): LNHNV, YYDKDF (reference sequence). CDR3 protein: CATSRDGSSGTYSYNEQFF. The CDR3 coding sequence is TGTGCCACCAGCAGAGATGGAAGTTCGGGGACCTACTCCTACAATGAGCAGTTCTTC.

The chain carries TRBV18 and TRBJ2-5, with 10 bases that match TRBD1. This CDR3 has 15 amino acids. The V segment lost 6 bases and the J segment 1 base; nucleotides outside the gene matches: 5. Per the germline V gene, CDR1 is KGHSH and CDR2 is LQKENI. CDR3 DNA: TGTGCCAGCTCCCCGGACAGGGGGAGCCAAGAGACCCAGTACTTC. Translated: CASSPDRGSQETQYF.

This clonotype was picked up a small number of times. The rearrangement uses TRBV27 and TRBJ1-5, with 7 bases lining up with TRBD1. V dropped 3 bases and J dropped 3; count of bases not matched to a gene: 2. CDR3 size: 14 residues. Germline values: CDR1 MNHEY, CDR2 SMNVEV (reference sequence). CDR3 sequence: CASSFGQDNQPQHF. The CDR3 DNA sequence: TGTGCCAGCAGTTTCGGACAGGACAATCAGCCCCAGCATTTT.

This clonotype was observed many times. The CDR3 region is CASSVDRRRNGGETQYF. In DNA, the CDR3 is TGTGCCAGCAGCGTGGACAGGCGTCGCAACGGGGGGGAGACCCAGTACTTC. V is TRBV6-2 or TRBV6-3 and J is TRBJ2-5; D tentatively reads TRBD1 or TRBD2 (7 bases each). Germline V CDR1 and CDR2: MNHEY, SVGEGT. The CDR3 has 17 amino acids. V lost 6 bases and J 5 bases, leaving 25 bases between the germline ends.

The chain links TRBV6-1 to TRBJ2-1; D not certain. V was pared by 9 bases and J by 3 bases, with 3 bases between. The CDR3 spans 10 residues. Germline CDR1 reads MNHNS; CDR2 reads SASEGT. The CDR3 sequence: CASYYNEQFF. The CDR3 coding sequence is TGTGCCAGTTACTACAATGAGCAGTTCTTC.

The chain recombines TRBV27 with TRBJ1-2; D perhaps matches TRBD1 (5 bases). Germline-derived CDR1 and CDR2 are MNHEY and SMNVEV (reference sequence). Trimming cost V 2 bases and J 4 bases, with 11 bases left between them. This CDR3 comprises 14 residues. The chain's CDR3 is CASSLGAPGYGYTF. CDR3 DNA: TGTGCCAGCAGTTTAGGGGCGCCGGGCTATGGCTACACCTTC.

This clonotype was detected ten times or more. The rearrangement links TRBV7-8 to TRBJ2-3, with D perhaps TRBD2 (6 bases). Germline assignment: CDR1 SGHVS and CDR2 FQNEAQ. The V gene lost 2 bases and the J gene lost 4 bases, with 13 bases spanning the gap. The CDR3 runs 15 residues. In DNA, the CDR3 is TGTGCCAGCAGCTTACGAGGGCGCGGGGCAGATACGCAGTATTTT. Translating gives CASSLRGRGADTQYF. The whole variable domain, remainder taken from reference TRBV7-8 and TRBJ2-3, is GAGVSQSPRYKVAKRGQDVALRCDPISGHVSLFWYQQALGQGPEFLTYFQNEAQLDKSGLPSDRFFAERPEGSVSTLKIQRTQQEDSAVYLCASSLRGRGADTQYFGPGTRLTVL.

This rearrangement joins TRBV28 to TRBJ2-3; D may be TRBD1 or TRBD2 (5 bases each). Deletions cut 6 bases from V and 3 bases from J, with 16 bases between. The CDR3 runs to 15 residues. Germline lookup yields CDR1 MDHEN and CDR2 SYDVKM. CDR3 sequence: CASRNGGMRTDTQYF. CDR3 nucleotide sequence: TGTGCCAGCAGAAATGGGGGTATGAGGACAGATACGCAGTATTTT.

This clonotype was seen only a few times. The chain has TRBV20-1 and TRBJ2-3, with 9 nucleotides matching TRBD2. With 0 bases clipped from V and 5 bases from J, the junction kept 12 bases outside the gene matches. The CDR3 covers 17 residues. Germline V lookup: CDR1 DFQATT, CDR2 SNEGSKA (reference sequence). This chain's CDR3 is CSARDWSSGGPGDTQYF. The CDR3 DNA reads as TGCAGTGCTAGAGATTGGTCGAGCGGGGGGCCGGGAGATACGCAGTATTTT.

In this sample, this clonotype turned up many times. V and J are TRBV6-1 and TRBJ1-3, with a possible D match to TRBD1 (6 bases). The CDR3 is 14 amino acids. Germline V gene data show CDR1 as MNHNS and CDR2 as SASEGT. With 7 bases removed from V and 4 bases from J, the gap between germline ends came to 14 bases. The CDR3 bases are TGTGCCAGCACTCCCGGGGGCCACGGAAACACCATATATTTT. The encoded protein is CASTPGGHGNTIYF.

This clonotype was seen at least ten times. V is TRBV7-2 and J is TRBJ2-1; 12 nucleotides agree with TRBD2. The CDR3 is 18 amino acids. V lost 5 bases to trimming and J lost 3 bases; unmatched junction nucleotides: 11. The germline V gene has CDR1 SGHTA and CDR2 FQGNSA. DNA of the CDR3: TGTGCCAGCAGCCATCCTTCTAGCGGGGGGGCTCTCTACAATGAGCAGTTCTTC. This codes for CASSHPSSGGALYNEQFF.

The chain has TRBV6-1 and TRBJ2-1; no firm D call. The CDR3 runs to 13 residues. V dropped 2 bases and J dropped 5 bases, with 7 bases sitting between them. Per the germline V gene, CDR1 is MNHNS and CDR2 is SASEGT. In DNA form, the CDR3 reads TGTGCCAGCAGTGAAAGAGGAAACAATGAGCAGTTCTTC. Protein sequence: CASSERGNNEQFF.

In DNA form, the CDR3 reads TGCGCCAGCAGCTCGCAGGGGCAAGCTTTCTTT. Its translation is CASSSQGQAFF. The V call is TRBV5-1, the J call TRBJ1-1; D may be TRBD1 (6 bases). Germline V lookup: CDR1 SGHRS, CDR2 YFSETQ. The CDR3 has 11 residues. V shed 3 bases and J shed 9 bases, with 9 bases lying between them.

The table lists this clonotype with a few counts. The gene calls are TRBV5-6 and TRBJ2-1; possible D gene TRBD2, 5 bases. This CDR3 has 15 residues. Trimming shortened V by 2 bases and J by 0 bases, and 9 bases separated the two germline ends. Per germline, CDR1 SGHDT and CDR2 YYEEEE. The CDR3 here is CASSFPGSSYNEQFF. The CDR3 bases are TGTGCCAGCAGCTTCCCGGGGAGCTCCTACAATGAGCAGTTCTTC.

This clonotype was counted many times. One end of the junction varies from germline; a read error may be responsible. The gene calls are TRBV27 and TRBJ2-7, with 11 bases that match TRBD1. From germline, CDR1 is MNHEY and CDR2 SMNVEV (reference sequence). This CDR3 has 15 residues. The DNA for the CDR3 is TGTGCCAGCAGTCTATCCGGGACAGGGGGGTACGAGCAGTACTTC. It specifies CASSLSGTGGYEQYF.

In this sample, this clonotype turned up many times. The genes are TRBV6-5 and TRBJ1-5; the D gene is possibly TRBD1 (6 bases). Trimming removed 0 bases from V and 2 bases from J, with 11 bases in between. CDR3 size: 16 residues. Germline V gene lookup returns CDR1 MNHEY and CDR2 SVGAGI. In DNA, the CDR3 is TGTGCCAGCAGTTACTCAGCACAGGGTGGCAATCAGCCCCAGCATTTT. It translates to CASSYSAQGGNQPQHF.

Worth noting for this clonotype: A read error may account for a junction end that differs from germline. The chain couples TRBV2 to TRBJ2-5; D remains unclear. The CDR3 loop spans 10 amino acids. The germline V gene has CDR1 SNHLY and CDR2 FYNNEI. The CDR3 bases are TGTGCCAGCAAGGGAAGAGACCCATGCTTC. Its translation: CASKGRDPCF.

Turning to this clonotype: A much larger clone differs by one base, so this may be a read error. This chain links TRBV6-1 with TRBJ2-2, with D unclear. The CDR3 is 14 residues long. Trimming removed 7 bases from V and 0 bases from J, with 9 bases in between. Germline CDR1 MNHNS, CDR2 SASEGT. The CDR3 DNA reads TGTGCCAGCATTTTCGGGCCGAACACCGGGGAGCTGTTTTTT. This sequence encodes CASIFGPNTGELFF.

V usage is TRBV12-3 or TRBV12-4 and J usage is TRBJ1-1; D uncertain. This CDR3 comprises 13 residues. Trimming removed 6 bases at V and 7 bases at J, with 15 bases between. CDR3 nucleotides: TGTGCCAGCAGACGAGGACTGCTCCGTGAAGCTTTCTTT. It specifies CASRRGLLREAFF.

The chain combines TRBV2 with TRBJ1-5, with a weak D call TRBD1 (6 bases). Germline V gives CDR1 SNHLY, CDR2 FYNNEI. V dropped 7 bases and J dropped 1 base, with 17 bases sitting between them. CDR3 length: 16 residues. In DNA form, the CDR3 reads TGTGCCAGCAAATGGGGGACACTCACCAGCAATCAGCCCCAGCATTTT. Translation: CASKWGTLTSNQPQHF. Combining the CDR3 with reference TRBV2 and TRBJ1-5 gives the whole variable domain EPEVTQTPSHQVTQMGQEVILRCVPISNHLYFYWYRQILGQKVEFLVSFYNNEISEKSEIFDDQFSVERPDGSNFTLKIRSTKLEDSAMYFCASKWGTLTSNQPQHFGDGTRLSIL.

J is TRBJ1-2 and V is TRBV7-9; D is undetermined. This CDR3 comprises 12 residues. The V and J ends lost 0 bases and 5 bases respectively, with 4 bases between them. Looked up from germline, CDR1 is SEHNR and CDR2 is FQNEAQ (reference sequence). The CDR3: CASSLADYGYTF. CDR3 coding DNA: TGTGCCAGCAGCTTAGCAGATTATGGCTACACCTTC. Full variable domain (remainder filled in from reference TRBV7-9 and TRBJ1-2): DTGVSQNPRHKITKRGQNVTFRCDPISEHNRLYWYRQTLGQGPEFLTYFQNEAQLEKSRLLSDRFSAERPKGSFSTLEIQRTEQGDSAMYLCASSLADYGYTFGSGTRLTVV.

This clonotype came up once. Being one base from a much bigger clone, this may be a read error. The CDR3 protein is CAGRFRDRGQDTQYF. The CDR3 region has the DNA TGTGCCGGCAGATTCCGGGACAGGGGGCAAGATACGCAGTATTTT. The J gene is TRBJ2-3, the V gene TRBV12-3 or TRBV12-4; TRBD1 aligns across 12 bases. The CDR3 contains 15 residues.

Many counts were recorded for this clonotype. The chain uses TRBV4-2 and TRBJ2-2, with TRBD1 as a possible D gene (5 bases). The V end lost 2 bases, the J end lost 1 base, and 8 bases lay between the germline ends. Germline values: CDR1 LGHNA, CDR2 YNFKEQ. The length of the CDR3 is 15 residues. This CDR3 is CASSQTTGNTGELFF. Here the CDR3 DNA reads TGTGCCAGCAGCCAAACTACAGGGAACACCGGGGAGCTGTTTTTT.